A single sample gave rise to the 30 T cell receptor beta chains below, sequenced in a study of spatial heterogeneity in lung cancer. Indicated time point: blood at routine non-recurrence follow-up after resection. The sequenced material consisted of unsorted whole RNA from tumor, nontumor lung or frozen PBMC. TCRdb independently ran MiXCR on the 5' RACE reads; one entry per CDR3 protein. The profile shows under 150,000 distinct CDR3 sequences, 12% of them singletons. This sample comprised PBMCs, obtained at follow-up. These receptors came from a male donor with early-stage non-small cell lung cancer.

This sequence joins TRBV7-2 and TRBJ2-3; D is possibly TRBD1 or TRBD2 (6 bases each). Germline loops: CDR1 SGHTA, CDR2 FQGNSA. CDR3 length: 15 residues. The V and J ends lost 0 bases and 5 bases respectively, with 12 bases between them. The CDR3 sequence is CASSLAGGWIDTQYF. CDR3 nucleotide sequence: TGTGCCAGCAGCTTAGCGGGGGGCTGGATAGATACGCAGTATTTT.

This clonotype appeared many times. This chain joins TRBV10-3 and TRBJ2-7; TRBD1 aligns across 7 bases. The junction had 9 bases not matched to a gene; V was cut back by 5 bases and J by 2 bases. The length of the CDR3 is 15 residues. Germline CDR1 and CDR2: ENHRY and SYGVKD. CDR3 protein: CAISSGGAGTYEQYF. The CDR3 DNA sequence: TGTGCCATCAGTTCAGGGGGAGCAGGGACCTACGAGCAGTACTTC.

This clonotype was counted between two and nine times. The gene calls are TRBV3-1 and TRBJ1-2; D remains unclear. The V end lost 2 bases, the J end lost 4 bases, and 5 bases lay between the germline ends. Germline V gene lookup returns CDR1 LGHDT and CDR2 YNNKEL (reference sequence). This CDR3 is 12 amino acids long. DNA of the CDR3: TGTGCCAGCAGCCAAAGTACCTATGGCTACACCTTC. It codes for CASSQSTYGYTF.

Many counts were recorded for this clonotype. The chain links TRBV10-3 to TRBJ2-2; D assignment may be TRBD1 or TRBD2 (5 bases each). Trimming removed 5 bases at V and 5 bases at J, with 15 bases between. Germline CDR1 ENHRY, CDR2 SYGVKD. CDR3 length: 15 residues. CDR3: CAISSGPMSTGELFF. In nucleotides, the CDR3 is TGTGCCATCAGTTCGGGACCTATGAGTACCGGGGAGCTGTTTTTT.

This sequence joins TRBV10-3 and TRBJ2-7, with TRBD1 matching 9 bases. V was clipped by 5 bases and J by 6 bases; unmatched bases: 5. This CDR3 is built from 13 residues. Germline CDR1 and CDR2: ENHRY and SYGVKD. The CDR3 reads CAISRDRVGEQYF. DNA for the CDR3: TGTGCCATCAGTCGGGACAGGGTAGGCGAGCAGTACTTC.

The rearrangement joins TRBV11-2 to TRBJ2-5; 10 bases align to TRBD2. CDR3 size: 15 residues. Germline V gene lookup returns CDR1 SGHAT and CDR2 FQNNGV. Trimming took 6 bases from V and 4 from J; bases not matched to a gene: 8. Here the CDR3 DNA reads TGTGCCAGCAGGGTACCGGGACTAGCGACAGAGACCCAGTACTTC. As protein: CASRVPGLATETQYF.

This clonotype was counted many times. The chain carries TRBV7-9 and TRBJ2-1, with 8 bases that match TRBD1. CDR3 length: 14 residues. Germline values: CDR1 SEHNR, CDR2 FQNEAQ (reference sequence). Germline trimming cut 5 bases from V and 7 bases from J; bases unmatched to any gene: 7. In DNA, the CDR3 is TGTGCCAGCAGCCACACCTGGACAGGGAATGAGCAGTTCTTC. It specifies CASSHTWTGNEQFF. Full variable domain (remainder filled in from reference TRBV7-9 and TRBJ2-1): DTGVSQNPRHKITKRGQNVTFRCDPISEHNRLYWYRQTLGQGPEFLTYFQNEAQLEKSRLLSDRFSAERPKGSFSTLEIQRTEQGDSAMYLCASSHTWTGNEQFFGPGTRLTVL.

This clonotype was seen at least ten times. An end of the junction differs from the germline gene, which may be a read error. The rearrangement joins TRBV7-7 to TRBJ2-5; the D is unclear. The CDR3 is 14 amino acids. Germline values: CDR1 SSHAT, CDR2 FNYEAQ (reference sequence). This CDR3 is CASSLELVGETQYF. CDR3 nucleotide sequence: TGTGCTAGCAGCTTAGAGTTAGTAGGAGAGACCCAGTACTTC.

The gene calls are TRBV20-1 and TRBJ1-1; D is unclear. Germline V gene lookup returns CDR1 DFQATT and CDR2 SNEGSKA (reference sequence). The V end lost 2 bases, the J end lost 6 bases, and 16 bases lay between the germline ends. This CDR3 comprises 14 residues. The CDR3 region has the DNA TGCAGTGCTAGAAGACCGACTGAACGAGCTGAAGCTTTCTTT. Protein product: CSARRPTERAEAFF.

CDR3 protein: CASSPGNEQFF. The CDR3 coding sequence is TGTGCCAGCAGCCCGGGCAATGAGCAGTTCTTC. The chain is built from TRBV12-3 or TRBV12-4 and TRBJ2-1; no firm D call. Trimming shortened V by 6 bases and J by 6 bases, and 6 bases separated the two germline ends. The CDR3 length is 11 residues.

This rearrangement joins TRBV7-2 to TRBJ2-3; D unresolved. The V end lost 7 bases, the J end lost 3 bases, and 14 bases lay between the germline ends. Germline V gene lookup returns CDR1 SGHTA and CDR2 FQGNSA. The CDR3 length is 14 residues. CDR3 in amino acids: CASTRTRPTDTQYF. Here the CDR3 DNA reads TGTGCCAGCACCCGAACCCGCCCGACAGATACGCAGTATTTT.

This clonotype was observed a few times. J is TRBJ2-3 and V is TRBV4-1; D possibly corresponds to TRBD1 (6 bases). V lost 2 bases and J 3 bases, leaving 15 bases between the germline ends. Germline CDR1 and CDR2: MGHRA and YSYEKL. The CDR3 is 16 amino acids. CDR3 coding DNA: TGCGCCAGCAGCCAATCTGCCACAGGGAGTACAGATACGCAGTATTTT. Protein product: CASSQSATGSTDTQYF.

This clonotype was detected a few times. The chain couples TRBV2 to TRBJ2-7; no clear D. V lost 7 bases and J lost 2, with 6 bases in between. The germline V gene encodes CDR1 SNHLY and CDR2 FYNNEI. This CDR3 has 11 residues. The CDR3 DNA reads as TGTGCCAGCACGAGAGCCTACGAGCAGTACTTC. It is translated as CASTRAYEQYF.

Ten or more counts support this clonotype. V and J are TRBV29-1 and TRBJ1-2, with 7 bases that match TRBD1. This CDR3 is built from 12 residues. Per germline, CDR1 SQVTM and CDR2 ANQGSEA. With 5 bases clipped from V and 4 bases from J, the junction kept 4 bases outside the gene matches. CDR3 loop: CSVSTGPYGYTF. The CDR3 DNA is TGCAGCGTTTCGACAGGGCCCTATGGCTACACCTTC.

This clonotype was seen more than once but under ten times. The chain is built from TRBV5-1 and TRBJ2-7, with TRBD1 matching 7 bases. This CDR3 is 17 amino acids long. Looked up from germline, CDR1 is SGHRS and CDR2 is YFSETQ. After removal of 1 base from V and 2 bases from J, the junction contained 12 bases not matched to a gene. The CDR3 nucleotides read TGCGCCAGCAGCTTGACCCAGTCGACAGGGCTGGCCTACGAGCAGTACTTC. Protein: CASSLTQSTGLAYEQYF.

In this sample, this clonotype turned up a few times. The J gene is TRBJ2-5, the V gene TRBV7-2; D is possibly TRBD1 or TRBD2 (6 bases each). CDR3 length: 14 residues. Trimming shortened V by 7 bases and J by 3 bases, and 15 bases separated the two germline ends. CDR1 is SGHTA and CDR2 is FQGNSA in the germline V gene. The CDR3 region has the DNA TGTGCCAGCATCCGTGGGGGGCTTGAAGAGACCCAGTACTTC. It codes for CASIRGGLEETQYF.

The genes are TRBV7-9 and TRBJ2-4, with TRBD1 matching over 10 bases. With 1 base clipped from V and 7 bases from J, the junction kept 4 bases outside the gene matches. Looked up from germline, CDR1 is SEHNR and CDR2 is FQNEAQ (reference sequence). This CDR3 is 15 amino acids long. DNA of the CDR3: TGTGCCAGCAGCTTAGAACGACAGGGGGCGAACATTCAGTACTTC. This translates into CASSLERQGANIQYF.

This clonotype was seen many times. The rearrangement uses TRBV29-1 and TRBJ2-5; 9 positions match TRBD1. Germline-derived CDR1 and CDR2 are SQVTM and ANQGSEA. The CDR3 totals 12 residues. V trimming: 6 bases; J trimming: 6 bases; junction bases outside the gene matches: 5. The CDR3 region is CSVNGQGQTQYF. The CDR3 region has the DNA TGCAGCGTAAATGGACAGGGGCAGACCCAGTACTTC.

Ten or more counts support this clonotype. The gene calls are TRBV7-8 and TRBJ1-5; no clear D. The length of the CDR3 is 12 residues. Between the trimmed V and J ends, which lost 2 bases and 10 bases, there was a span of 9 bases. Germline lookup yields CDR1 SGHVS and CDR2 FQNEAQ. In DNA form, the CDR3 reads TGTGCCAGCAGCTTAAACGGGCGCCCCCAGCATTTT. Translated: CASSLNGRPQHF.

This clonotype was seen at least ten times. This chain joins TRBV10-2 and TRBJ2-3, with 8 bases identical to TRBD2. CDR1 is WSHSY and CDR2 is SAAADI in the germline V gene. The CDR3 sequence is 19 residues long. V lost 4 bases and J lost 5; bases outside the gene matches: 20. The CDR3 DNA reads as TGCGCCAGCAGTGTTCCTCAAGGACCGGGGGGGCCGGGTCTAGATACGCAGTATTTT. This sequence encodes CASSVPQGPGGPGLDTQYF.

The table lists this clonotype with many counts. This rearrangement joins TRBV7-8 to TRBJ2-2; 9 bases align to TRBD2. The CDR3 loop spans 15 amino acids. Germline trimming cut 6 bases from V and 1 base from J; bases unmatched to any gene: 3. The V gene's germline CDR1 is SGHVS and CDR2 FQNEAQ. Here the CDR3 DNA reads TGTGCCAGCAGGGTTAGCGGGGGGAACACCGGGGAGCTGTTTTTT. Amino acid sequence: CASRVSGGNTGELFF.

V and J are TRBV27 and TRBJ1-5; the D is unclear. The germline gives CDR1 MNHEY, CDR2 SMNVEV (reference sequence). This CDR3 spans 15 amino acids. V was shortened by 7 bases and J by 1 base, with 14 bases between the two germline ends. The chain's CDR3 is CASTLRSGSNQPQHF. DNA of the CDR3: TGTGCCAGCACCCTAAGGTCTGGGAGCAATCAGCCCCAGCATTTT.

There are a few counts of this clonotype. The rearrangement links TRBV30 to TRBJ1-5; D not resolved. The ends were cut back, 0 bases at V and 7 bases at J, with 10 bases in the middle. Germline assignment: CDR1 GTSNPN and CDR2 SVGIG (reference sequence). CDR3 length: 13 residues. The DNA of the CDR3 is TGTGCCTGGAGTGTCCACACGGGACAGCCCCAGCATTTT. Its protein product is CAWSVHTGQPQHF.

The rearrangement links TRBV20-1 to TRBJ1-2; 8 bases line up with TRBD1. CDR1 is DFQATT and CDR2 is SNEGSKA in the germline V gene (reference sequence). V was pared by 5 bases and J by 1 base, with 6 bases of the junction left unmatched. CDR3 length: 14 amino acids. The CDR3 region is CSAGQGTNNYGYTF. The CDR3 coding sequence is TGCAGTGCTGGACAGGGTACAAATAACTATGGCTACACCTTC.

The rearrangement uses TRBV6-1 and TRBJ2-5, with TRBD1 identical over 10 bases. The ends lost 3 bases at V and 9 bases at J; junction bases unmatched: 4. CDR1 is MNHNS, CDR2 SASEGT, per germline. The CDR3 covers 13 residues. The CDR3 region has the DNA TGTGCCAGCAGTGAGAGGGACAGGGGAGCCCAGTACTTC. It translates to CASSERDRGAQYF.

This clonotype was counted only a few times. This rearrangement joins TRBV20-1 to TRBJ1-1; D is unresolved. The CDR3 length is 16 residues. Germline values: CDR1 DFQATT, CDR2 SNEGSKA (reference sequence). V lost 3 bases, J lost 1 base, and 18 bases lay in between. As DNA, the CDR3 is TGCAGTGCTAGTTTTAGATTAGGTAATCCGAACACTGAAGCTTTCTTT. Its translation: CSASFRLGNPNTEAFF.

This clonotype has a count of ten or more. V is TRBV7-2 and J is TRBJ2-3, with D perhaps being TRBD1 or TRBD2 (5 bases each). Germline V gene lookup returns CDR1 SGHTA and CDR2 FQGNSA. The V end was cut by 7 bases, the J end by 0 bases, with 14 bases between. This CDR3 has 15 amino acids. The CDR3 sequence is CASTLGVSSTDTQYF. DNA of the CDR3: TGTGCCAGCACCCTGGGGGTTTCTAGCACAGATACGCAGTATTTT.

CDR3 nucleotide sequence: TGTGCCAGCAGCTTAGGGGACAGGAACACAGATACGCAGTATTTT. This sequence encodes CASSLGDRNTDTQYF. This sequence joins TRBV7-8 and TRBJ2-3, with 8 bases lining up with TRBD1. Germline CDR1 and CDR2: SGHVS and FQNEAQ. CDR3 length: 15 amino acids. V shed 1 base, J shed 2 bases, and the junction held 2 bases outside the gene matches.

This clonotype appeared a few times. The chain combines TRBV7-2 with TRBJ2-7; 7 positions agree with TRBD1. Germline V gene data show CDR1 as SGHTA and CDR2 as FQGNSA. The CDR3 spans 14 residues. V was clipped by 5 bases and J by 0 bases; unmatched bases: 4. The CDR3 loop reads CASSRTGVSYEQYF. Here the CDR3 DNA reads TGTGCCAGCAGCCGGACAGGAGTCTCCTACGAGCAGTACTTC.

V is TRBV11-3 and J is TRBJ2-6; no reliable D call. The CDR3 loop spans 16 amino acids. V gave up 0 bases and J gave up 3 bases, with 9 bases separating them. Germline CDR1 is SGHNT and CDR2 is YENEEA. In DNA form, the CDR3 reads TGTGCCAGCAGCTTAGACAGCCGACTTGGGGCCAACGTCCTGACTTTC. Residues: CASSLDSRLGANVLTF. The full variable domain, with the rest looked up from reference TRBV11-3 and TRBJ2-6, is EAGVVQSPRYKIIEKKQPVAFWCNPISGHNTLYWYLQNLGQGPELLIRYENEEAVDDSQLPKDRFSAERLKGVDSTLKIQPAELGDSAVYLCASSLDSRLGANVLTFGAGSRLTVL.